The present TCR beta chain was sequenced within a study of cytomegalovirus exposure and HLA in healthy donors. There are 15 residues in the CDR3. Germline V gene sequence: CDR1 SGHTA, CDR2 FQGTGA. V lost 5 bases to trimming and J lost 3 bases; unmatched junction nucleotides: 6. The data were produced by immunoSEQ multiplex PCR, yet TCRdb's version contains in-frame clones alone and is incomplete. The table has around 150,000 clones, about 89% seen once. The source of this sequence is a woman aged 18 to 35 in good health and CMV-seropositive. Sequencing used PBMCs. V usage is TRBV7-3 and J usage is TRBJ1-1, with TRBD1 identical over 10 bases. In nucleotides, the CDR3 is TGTGCCAGCAGCGGCGACAGGGGGCACGACACTGAAGCTTTCTTT. It codes for CASSGDRGHDTEAFF.